The clone carrying this TCR beta chain was recorded many times. Its specificity is unknown. The sample comes from a study of CD8 T cells in ankylosing spondylitis. Germline lookup yields CDR1 SGDLS and CDR2 YYNGEE. Trimming took 0 bases from V and 6 from J; bases not matched to a gene: 7. The CDR3 extends over 16 amino acids. MiXCR, applied by TCRdb to the 5' RACE reads, yields one record per CDR3 protein. This table has around 130,000 distinct CDR3 sequences, 9.3% appearing once. Study results and limitations: Disease-linked clones were reportedly significantly enriched in matched ankylosing spondylitis synovial fluid. In peripheral blood, disease-linked CD8+ clones occurred at relatively low frequencies.

Sequenced sample: blood, either unsorted or a sorted T cell fraction (not recorded which). The gene calls are TRBV9 and TRBJ2-7, with TRBD2 identical over 12 bases. The origin of this receptor is a male donor with ankylosing spondylitis or in good health (not recorded which). The CDR3 spells CASSVDSSGRAGEQYF. For the CDR3, the DNA is TGTGCCAGCAGCGTAGATTCTAGCGGGAGGGCCGGCGAGCAGTACTTC.